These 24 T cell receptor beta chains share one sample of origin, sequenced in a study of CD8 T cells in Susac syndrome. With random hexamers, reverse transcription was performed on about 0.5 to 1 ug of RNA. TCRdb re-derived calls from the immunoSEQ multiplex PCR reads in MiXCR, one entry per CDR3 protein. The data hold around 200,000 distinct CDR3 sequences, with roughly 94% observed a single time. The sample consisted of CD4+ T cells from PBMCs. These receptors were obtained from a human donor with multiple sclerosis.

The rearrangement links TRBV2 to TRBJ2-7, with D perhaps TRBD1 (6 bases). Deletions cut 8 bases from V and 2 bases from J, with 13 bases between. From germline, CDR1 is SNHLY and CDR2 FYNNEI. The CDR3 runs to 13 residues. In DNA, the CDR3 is TGTGCCAGCCGCCGGGACACCACCTACGAGCAGTACTTC. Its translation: CASRRDTTYEQYF.

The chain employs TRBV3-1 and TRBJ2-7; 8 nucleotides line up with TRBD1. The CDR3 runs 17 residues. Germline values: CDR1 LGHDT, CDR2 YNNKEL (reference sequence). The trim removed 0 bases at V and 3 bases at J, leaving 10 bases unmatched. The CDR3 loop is CASSQEWGVQGVYEQYF. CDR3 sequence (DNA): TGTGCCAGCAGCCAAGAGTGGGGAGTACAGGGGGTCTACGAGCAGTACTTC.

CDR3 DNA: TGTGCCAGCAGGGGGACAGGGGGCTTTCAGCCCCAGCATTTT. Translation gives CASRGTGGFQPQHF. The rearrangement uses TRBV11-2 and TRBJ1-5; 12 positions match TRBD1. The J segment lost 6 bases and the V segment lost 6 bases, leaving 3 bases of the junction unmatched. This CDR3 is 14 amino acids long. Germline loops: CDR1 SGHAT, CDR2 FQNNGV.

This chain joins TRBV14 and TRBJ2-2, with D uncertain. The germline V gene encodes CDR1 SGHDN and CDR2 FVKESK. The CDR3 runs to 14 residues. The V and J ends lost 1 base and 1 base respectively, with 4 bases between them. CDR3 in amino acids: CASSQGGNTGELFF. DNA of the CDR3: TGTGCCAGCAGCCAAGGGGGGAACACCGGGGAGCTGTTTTTT.

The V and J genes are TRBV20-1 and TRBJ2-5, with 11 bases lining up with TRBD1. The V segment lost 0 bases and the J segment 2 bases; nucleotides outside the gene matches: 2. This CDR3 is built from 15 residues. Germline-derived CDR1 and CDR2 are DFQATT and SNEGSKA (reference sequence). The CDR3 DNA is TGCAGTGCTAGAGACGGGGACAGGGGGCAAGAGACCCAGTACTTC. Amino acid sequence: CSARDGDRGQETQYF.

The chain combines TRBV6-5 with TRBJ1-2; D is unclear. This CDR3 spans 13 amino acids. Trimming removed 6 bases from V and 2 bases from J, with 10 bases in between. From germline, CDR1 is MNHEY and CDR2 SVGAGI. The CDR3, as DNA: TGTGCCAGCAGGCCGGGAGGAAACTATGGCTACACCTTC. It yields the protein CASRPGGNYGYTF.

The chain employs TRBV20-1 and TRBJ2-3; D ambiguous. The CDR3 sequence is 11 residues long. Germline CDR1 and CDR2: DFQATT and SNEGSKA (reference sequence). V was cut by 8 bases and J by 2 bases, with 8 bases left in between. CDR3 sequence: CSWALTDTQYF. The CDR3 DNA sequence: TGCAGTTGGGCCCTCACAGATACGCAGTATTTT.

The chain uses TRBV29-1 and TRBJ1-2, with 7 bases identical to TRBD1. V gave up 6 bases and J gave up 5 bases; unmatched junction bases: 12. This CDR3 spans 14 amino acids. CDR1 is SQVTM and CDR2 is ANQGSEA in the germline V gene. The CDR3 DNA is TGCAGCGTCTCTCGAGACAGGGCTCCTTATGGCTACACCTTC. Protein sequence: CSVSRDRAPYGYTF.

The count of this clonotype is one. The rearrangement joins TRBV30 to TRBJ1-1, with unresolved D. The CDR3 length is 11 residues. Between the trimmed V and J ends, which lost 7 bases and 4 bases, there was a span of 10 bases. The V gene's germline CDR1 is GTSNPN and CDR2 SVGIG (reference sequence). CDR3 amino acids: CAYGVGTEAFF. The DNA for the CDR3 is TGTGCCTACGGGGTCGGCACTGAAGCTTTCTTT.

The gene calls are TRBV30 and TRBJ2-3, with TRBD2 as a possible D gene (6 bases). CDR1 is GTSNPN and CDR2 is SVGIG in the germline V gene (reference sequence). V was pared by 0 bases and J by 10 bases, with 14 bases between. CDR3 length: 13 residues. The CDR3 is CAWSVLGGASQYF. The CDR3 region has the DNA TGTGCCTGGAGTGTACTGGGCGGGGCTTCGCAGTATTTT. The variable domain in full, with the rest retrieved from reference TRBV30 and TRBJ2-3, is SQTIHQWPATLVQPVGSPLSLECTVEGTSNPNLYWYRQAAGRGLQLLFYSVGIGQISSEVPQNLSASRPQDRQFILSSKKLLLSDSGFYLCAWSVLGGASQYFGPGTRLTVL.

The DNA of the CDR3 is TGCAGTGCTAGAGATGACCGAGGTACGCAGTATTTT. Residues: CSARDDRGTQYF. The J gene is TRBJ2-3, the V gene TRBV20-1; D is undetermined. CDR1 and CDR2 (germline): DFQATT, SNEGSKA (reference sequence). This CDR3 comprises 12 residues. The ends were cut back, 0 bases at V and 8 bases at J, with 9 bases in the middle.

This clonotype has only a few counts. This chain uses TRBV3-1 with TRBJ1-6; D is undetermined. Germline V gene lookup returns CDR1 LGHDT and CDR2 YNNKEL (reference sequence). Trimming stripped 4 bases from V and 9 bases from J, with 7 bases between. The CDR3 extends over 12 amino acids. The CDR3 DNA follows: TGTGCCAGCAGCCTTACCGGTTCACCCCTCCACTTT. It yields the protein CASSLTGSPLHF. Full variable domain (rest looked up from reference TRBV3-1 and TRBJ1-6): DTAVSQTPKYLVTQMGNDKSIKCEQNLGHDTMYWYKQDSKKFLKIMFSYNNKELIINETVPNRFSPKSPDKAHLNLHINSLELGDSAVYFCASSLTGSPLHFGNGTRLTVT.

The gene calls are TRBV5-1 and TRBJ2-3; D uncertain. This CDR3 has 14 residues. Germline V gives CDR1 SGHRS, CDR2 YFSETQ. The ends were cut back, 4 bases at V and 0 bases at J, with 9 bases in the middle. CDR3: CASSRLDSTDTQYF. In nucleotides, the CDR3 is TGCGCCAGCAGCCGCTTGGACAGCACAGATACGCAGTATTTT.

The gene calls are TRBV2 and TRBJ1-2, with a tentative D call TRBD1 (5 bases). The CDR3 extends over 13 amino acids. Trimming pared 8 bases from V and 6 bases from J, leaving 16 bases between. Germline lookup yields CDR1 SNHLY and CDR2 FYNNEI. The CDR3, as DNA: TGTGCCAGCTTACTTAACCAGGGTGATGGCTACACCTTC. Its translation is CASLLNQGDGYTF.

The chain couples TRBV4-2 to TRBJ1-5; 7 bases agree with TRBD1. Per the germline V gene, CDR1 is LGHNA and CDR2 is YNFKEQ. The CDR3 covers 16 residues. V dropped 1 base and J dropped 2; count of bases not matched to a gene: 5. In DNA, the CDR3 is TGTGCCAGCAGCCAAGTACAGGGGAGGGGCAATCAGCCCCAGCATTTT. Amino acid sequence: CASSQVQGRGNQPQHF.

In nucleotides, the CDR3 is TGTGCCAGCAGACCACAGGGGAACTTTAACACTGAAGCTTTCTTT. It specifies CASRPQGNFNTEAFF. The chain joins TRBV6-5 to TRBJ1-1; 7 nucleotides align to TRBD1. CDR1 MNHEY and CDR2 SVGAGI come from the germline V gene. This CDR3 contains 15 residues. The trim removed 6 bases at V and 2 bases at J, leaving 9 bases unmatched.

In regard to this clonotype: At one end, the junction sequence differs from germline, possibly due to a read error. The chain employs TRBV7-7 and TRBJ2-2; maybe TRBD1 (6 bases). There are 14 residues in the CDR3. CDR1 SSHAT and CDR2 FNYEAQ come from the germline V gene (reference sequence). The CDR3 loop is CASSSTGDTGELFF. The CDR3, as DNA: TGTGCTAGCAGCTCGACAGGTGACACCGGGGAGCTGTTTTTT.

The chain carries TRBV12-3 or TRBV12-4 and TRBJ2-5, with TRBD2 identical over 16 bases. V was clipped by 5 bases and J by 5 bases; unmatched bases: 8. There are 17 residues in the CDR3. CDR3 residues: CASSPGTSGGAVETQYF. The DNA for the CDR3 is TGTGCCAGCAGTCCAGGGACTAGCGGGGGGGCTGTGGAGACCCAGTACTTC.

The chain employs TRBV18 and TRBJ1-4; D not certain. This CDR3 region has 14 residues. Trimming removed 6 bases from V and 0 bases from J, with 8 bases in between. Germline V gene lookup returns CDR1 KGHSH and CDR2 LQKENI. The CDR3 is CASSGSATNEKLFF. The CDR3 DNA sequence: TGTGCCAGCTCCGGGTCAGCAACTAATGAAAAACTGTTTTTT.

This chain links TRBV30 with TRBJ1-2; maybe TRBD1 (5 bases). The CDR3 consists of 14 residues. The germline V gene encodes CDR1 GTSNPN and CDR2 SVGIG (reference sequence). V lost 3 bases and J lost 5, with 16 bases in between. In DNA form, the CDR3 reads TGTGCCTGGAGCCCCCACGGGACGGGTTATGGCTACACCTTC. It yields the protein CAWSPHGTGYGYTF.

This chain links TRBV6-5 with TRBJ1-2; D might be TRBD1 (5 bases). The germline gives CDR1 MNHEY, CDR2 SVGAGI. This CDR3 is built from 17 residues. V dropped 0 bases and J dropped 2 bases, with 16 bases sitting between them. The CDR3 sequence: CASSYSMWRGRNYGYTF. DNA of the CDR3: TGTGCCAGCAGTTACTCGATGTGGAGGGGTCGAAACTATGGCTACACCTTC.

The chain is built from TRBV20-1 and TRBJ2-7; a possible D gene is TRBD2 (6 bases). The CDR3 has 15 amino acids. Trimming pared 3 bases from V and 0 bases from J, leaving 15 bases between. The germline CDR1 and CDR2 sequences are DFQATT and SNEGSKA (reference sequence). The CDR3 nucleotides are TGCAGTGCTAGCGCGGGGACCCCCAGCTCCTACGAGCAGTACTTC. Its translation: CSASAGTPSSYEQYF.

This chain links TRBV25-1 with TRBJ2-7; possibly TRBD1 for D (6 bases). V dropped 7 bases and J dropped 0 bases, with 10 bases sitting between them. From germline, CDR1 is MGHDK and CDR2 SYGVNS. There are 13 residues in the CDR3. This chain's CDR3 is CASTTGSSYEQYF. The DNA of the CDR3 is TGTGCCAGCACCACAGGGAGCTCCTACGAGCAGTACTTC.

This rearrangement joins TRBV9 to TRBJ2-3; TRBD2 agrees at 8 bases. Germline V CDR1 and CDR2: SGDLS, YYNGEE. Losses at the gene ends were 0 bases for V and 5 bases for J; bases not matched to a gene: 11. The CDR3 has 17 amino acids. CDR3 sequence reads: CASSVDREGKALDTQYF. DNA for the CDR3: TGTGCCAGCAGCGTAGATCGGGAGGGGAAAGCATTAGATACGCAGTATTTT.